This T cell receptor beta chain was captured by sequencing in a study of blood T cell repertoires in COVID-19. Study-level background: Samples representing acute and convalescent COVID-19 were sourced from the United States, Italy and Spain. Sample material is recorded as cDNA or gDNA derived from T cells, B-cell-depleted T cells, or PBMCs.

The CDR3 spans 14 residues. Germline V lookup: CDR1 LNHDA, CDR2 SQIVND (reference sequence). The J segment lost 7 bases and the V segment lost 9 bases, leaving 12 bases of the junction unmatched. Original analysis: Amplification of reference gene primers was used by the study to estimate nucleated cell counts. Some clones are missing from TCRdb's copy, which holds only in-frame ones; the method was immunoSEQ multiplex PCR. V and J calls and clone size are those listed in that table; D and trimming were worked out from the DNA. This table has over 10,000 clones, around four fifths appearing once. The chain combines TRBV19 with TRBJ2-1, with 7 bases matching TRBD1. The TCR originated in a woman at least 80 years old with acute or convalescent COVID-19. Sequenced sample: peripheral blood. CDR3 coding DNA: TGTGCCAGCTCCGAGGGGGCAGGGACGAATGAGCAGTTCTTC. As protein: CASSEGAGTNEQFF.